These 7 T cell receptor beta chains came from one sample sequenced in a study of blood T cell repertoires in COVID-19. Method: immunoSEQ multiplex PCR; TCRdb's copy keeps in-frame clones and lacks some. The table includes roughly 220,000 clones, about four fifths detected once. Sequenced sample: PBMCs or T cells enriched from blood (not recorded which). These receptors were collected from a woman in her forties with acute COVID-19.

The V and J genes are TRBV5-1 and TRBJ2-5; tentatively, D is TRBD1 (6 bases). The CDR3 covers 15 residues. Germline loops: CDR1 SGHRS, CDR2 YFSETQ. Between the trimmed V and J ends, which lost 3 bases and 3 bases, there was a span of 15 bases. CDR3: CASSSNTGQKETQYF. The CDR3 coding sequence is TGCGCCAGCAGCTCAAACACGGGACAAAAAGAGACCCAGTACTTC.

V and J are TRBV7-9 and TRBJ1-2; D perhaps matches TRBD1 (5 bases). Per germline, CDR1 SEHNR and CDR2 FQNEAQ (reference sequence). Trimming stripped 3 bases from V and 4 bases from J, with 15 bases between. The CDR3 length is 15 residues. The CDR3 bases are TGTGCCAGCAGCTTGGGGCAGCCCCAAGTCTATGGCTACACCTTC. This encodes CASSLGQPQVYGYTF.

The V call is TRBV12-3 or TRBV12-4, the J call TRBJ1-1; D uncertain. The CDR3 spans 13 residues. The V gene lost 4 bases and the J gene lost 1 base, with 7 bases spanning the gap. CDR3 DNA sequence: TGTGCCAGCAGTTCTCTCGGGAACACTGAAGCTTTCTTT. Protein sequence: CASSSLGNTEAFF.

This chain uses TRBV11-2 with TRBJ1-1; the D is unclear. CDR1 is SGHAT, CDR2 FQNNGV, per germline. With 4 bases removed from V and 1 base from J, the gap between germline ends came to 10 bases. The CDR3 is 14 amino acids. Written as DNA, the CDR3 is TGTGCCAGCAGCTCAGGTTGGGCGAACACTGAAGCTTTCTTT. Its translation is CASSSGWANTEAFF.

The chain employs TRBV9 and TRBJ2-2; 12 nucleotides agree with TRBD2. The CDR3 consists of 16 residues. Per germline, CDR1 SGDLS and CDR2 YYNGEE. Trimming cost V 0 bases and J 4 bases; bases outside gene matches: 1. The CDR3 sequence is CASSVGTSGVTGELFF. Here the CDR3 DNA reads TGTGCCAGCAGCGTAGGGACTAGCGGGGTCACCGGGGAGCTGTTTTTT.

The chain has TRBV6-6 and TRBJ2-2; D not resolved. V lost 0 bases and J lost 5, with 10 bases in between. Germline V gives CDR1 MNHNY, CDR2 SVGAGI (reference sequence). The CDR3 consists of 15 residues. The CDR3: CASSYSTPGTGELFF. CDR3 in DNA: TGTGCCAGCAGTTACTCGACCCCGGGTACCGGGGAGCTGTTTTTT.

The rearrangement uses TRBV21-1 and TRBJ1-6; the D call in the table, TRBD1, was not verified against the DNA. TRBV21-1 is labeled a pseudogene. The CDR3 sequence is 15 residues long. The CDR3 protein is CASSSSTGGNSPLHF. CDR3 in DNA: TGTGCCAGCAGCTCCTCTACAGGGGGAAATTCACCCCTCCACTTT.